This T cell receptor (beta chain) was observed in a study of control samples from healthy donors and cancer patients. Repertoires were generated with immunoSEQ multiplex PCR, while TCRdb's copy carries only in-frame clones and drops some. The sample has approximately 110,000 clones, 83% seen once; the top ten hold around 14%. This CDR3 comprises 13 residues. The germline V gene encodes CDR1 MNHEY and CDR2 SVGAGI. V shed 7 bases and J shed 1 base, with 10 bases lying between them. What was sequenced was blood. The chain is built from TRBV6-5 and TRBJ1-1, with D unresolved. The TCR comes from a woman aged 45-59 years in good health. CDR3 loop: CASTTRWNTEAFF. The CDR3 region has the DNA TGTGCCAGCACCACACGGTGGAACACTGAAGCTTTCTTT.